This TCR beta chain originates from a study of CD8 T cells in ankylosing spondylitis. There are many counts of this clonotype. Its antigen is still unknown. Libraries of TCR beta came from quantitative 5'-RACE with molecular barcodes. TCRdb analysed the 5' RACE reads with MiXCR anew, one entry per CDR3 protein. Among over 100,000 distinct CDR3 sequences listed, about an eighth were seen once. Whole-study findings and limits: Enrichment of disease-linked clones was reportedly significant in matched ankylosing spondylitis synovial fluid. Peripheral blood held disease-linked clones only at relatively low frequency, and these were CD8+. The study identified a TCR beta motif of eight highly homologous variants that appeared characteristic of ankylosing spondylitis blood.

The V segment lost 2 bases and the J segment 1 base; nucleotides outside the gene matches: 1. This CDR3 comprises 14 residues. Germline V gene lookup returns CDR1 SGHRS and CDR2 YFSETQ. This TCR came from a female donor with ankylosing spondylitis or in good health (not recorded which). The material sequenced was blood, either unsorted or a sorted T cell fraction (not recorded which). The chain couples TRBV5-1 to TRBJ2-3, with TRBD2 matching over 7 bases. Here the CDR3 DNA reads TGCGCCAGCAGCTTCACTAGCGGCACAGATACGCAGTATTTT. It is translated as CASSFTSGTDTQYF.